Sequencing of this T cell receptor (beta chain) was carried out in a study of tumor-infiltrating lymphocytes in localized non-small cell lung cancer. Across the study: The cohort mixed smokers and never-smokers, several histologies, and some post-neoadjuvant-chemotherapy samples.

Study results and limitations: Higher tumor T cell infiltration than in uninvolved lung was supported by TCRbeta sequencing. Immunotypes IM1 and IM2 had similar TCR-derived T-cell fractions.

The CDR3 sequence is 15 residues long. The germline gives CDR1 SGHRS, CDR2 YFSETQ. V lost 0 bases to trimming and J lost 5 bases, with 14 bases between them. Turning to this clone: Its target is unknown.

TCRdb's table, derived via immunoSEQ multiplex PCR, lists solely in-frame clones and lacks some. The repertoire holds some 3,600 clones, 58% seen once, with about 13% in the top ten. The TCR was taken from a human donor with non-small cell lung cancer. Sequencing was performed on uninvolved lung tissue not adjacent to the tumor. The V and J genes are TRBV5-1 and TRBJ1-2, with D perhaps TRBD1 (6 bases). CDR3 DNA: TGCGCCAGCAGCTTGGGTGAACAGGGCCGTTATGGCTACACCTTC. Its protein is CASSLGEQGRYGYTF.